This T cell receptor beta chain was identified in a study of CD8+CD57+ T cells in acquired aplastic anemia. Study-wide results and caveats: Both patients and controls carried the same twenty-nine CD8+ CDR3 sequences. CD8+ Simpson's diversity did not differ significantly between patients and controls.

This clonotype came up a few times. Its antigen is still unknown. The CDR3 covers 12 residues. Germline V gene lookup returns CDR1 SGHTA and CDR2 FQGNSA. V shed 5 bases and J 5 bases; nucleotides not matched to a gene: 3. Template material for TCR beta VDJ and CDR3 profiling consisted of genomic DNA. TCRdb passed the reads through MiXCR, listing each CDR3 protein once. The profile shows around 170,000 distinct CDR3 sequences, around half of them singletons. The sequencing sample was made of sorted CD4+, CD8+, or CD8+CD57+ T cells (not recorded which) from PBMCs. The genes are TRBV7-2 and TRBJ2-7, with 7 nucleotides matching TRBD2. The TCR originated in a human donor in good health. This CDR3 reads CASSREADEQYF. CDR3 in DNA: TGTGCCAGCAGCCGGGAGGCGGACGAGCAGTACTTC.